Following are 14 T cell receptor beta chains from one sample sequenced in a study of blood T cell repertoires in COVID-19. Profiling relied on immunoSEQ multiplex PCR, and the TCRdb table lists in-frame clones only, not all of them. The profile shows 350,000 to 400,000 clones, 91% of them singletons. The material sequenced was PBMCs or T cells enriched from blood (not recorded which). All receptors derive from a middle-aged woman who had been exposed to COVID-19.

The chain carries TRBV13 and TRBJ1-4, with a tentative D call TRBD1 (5 bases). The V gene lost 0 bases and the J gene lost 5 bases, with 13 bases spanning the gap. The germline CDR1 and CDR2 sequences are PRHDT and FYEKMQ (reference sequence). The CDR3 covers 16 residues. The CDR3 region is CASSLGQSNRNEKLFF. The CDR3 DNA reads TGTGCCAGCAGCTTAGGTCAATCGAACAGGAATGAAAAACTGTTTTTT.

The chain couples TRBV5-4 to TRBJ2-1, with 10 positions matching TRBD2. The CDR3 is 15 residues long. Trimming took 5 bases from V and 4 from J; bases not matched to a gene: 6. Germline V gene data show CDR1 as SGHNT and CDR2 as YYREEE (reference sequence). CDR3 nucleotides: TGTGCCAGCAGGTCTGGACTAGCGGAATACAATGAGCAGTTCTTC. Translating gives CASRSGLAEYNEQFF.

The V and J genes are TRBV15 and TRBJ2-7; possibly TRBD2 for D (6 bases). The germline gives CDR1 LNHNV, CDR2 YYDKDF (reference sequence). Trimming removed 0 bases from V and 0 bases from J, with 18 bases in between. The CDR3 consists of 18 residues. The CDR3 sequence is CATSREGNSGRSSYEQYF. The CDR3, as DNA: TGTGCCACCAGCAGAGAGGGTAACAGCGGGCGAAGCTCCTACGAGCAGTACTTC.

The rearrangement uses TRBV27 and TRBJ2-1, with D hard to call. The germline CDR1 and CDR2 sequences are MNHEY and SMNVEV (reference sequence). The CDR3 extends over 13 amino acids. Trimming removed 5 bases at V and 7 bases at J, with 12 bases between. The CDR3 loop reads CASSPPPRNEQFF. The CDR3 DNA reads as TGTGCCAGCAGTCCCCCCCCTAGGAATGAGCAGTTCTTC.

This chain joins TRBV7-8 and TRBJ2-3; 9 nucleotides match TRBD2. CDR3 size: 16 residues. Germline loops: CDR1 SGHVS, CDR2 FQNEAQ. V dropped 0 bases and J dropped 3; count of bases not matched to a gene: 4. CDR3 in DNA: TGTGCCAGCAGCTTAGCCCTAGCGGGGCGAACAGATACGCAGTATTTT. It specifies CASSLALAGRTDTQYF.

This clone showed up just once. This chain uses TRBV7-3 with TRBJ1-1; 7 bases align to TRBD1. The J segment lost 0 bases and the V segment lost 4 bases, leaving 2 bases of the junction unmatched. CDR1 SGHTA and CDR2 FQGTGA come from the germline V gene. CDR3 length: 14 residues. The CDR3: CASSSGQMNTEAFF. The CDR3 nucleotides are TGTGCCAGCAGCTCGGGACAGATGAACACTGAAGCTTTCTTT.

This chain uses TRBV6-5 with TRBJ1-5, with D perhaps TRBD1 (5 bases). Germline values: CDR1 MNHEY, CDR2 SVGAGI. The CDR3 is 12 residues long. The V gene lost 10 bases and the J gene lost 6 bases, with 13 bases spanning the gap. The chain's CDR3 is CATALGPQPQHF. As DNA, the CDR3 is TGTGCCACAGCGCTGGGGCCTCAGCCCCAGCATTTT.

The chain carries TRBV4-2 and TRBJ1-4, with D hard to call. The CDR3 has 16 residues. Trimming removed 4 bases from V and 7 bases from J, with 19 bases in between. The germline V gene has CDR1 LGHNA and CDR2 YNFKEQ. The CDR3 loop reads CASSLDKPGRGEKLFF. CDR3 in DNA: TGTGCCAGCAGCCTCGACAAACCGGGGAGAGGTGAAAAACTGTTTTTT.

This rearrangement joins TRBV5-1 to TRBJ2-5; 12 positions match TRBD1. The CDR3 runs 18 residues. From germline, CDR1 is SGHRS and CDR2 YFSETQ. V lost 3 bases to trimming and J lost 5 bases; unmatched junction nucleotides: 14. For the CDR3, the DNA is TGCGCCAGCAGCTGGGGCCTCCGGGACAGGGGGCCGGGGGAGACCCAGTACTTC. Amino acids: CASSWGLRDRGPGETQYF.

CDR3 bases: TGCGCCAGCAGCTTCGATCCGGACAGGGACGCTGAAGCTTTCTTT. Translation gives CASSFDPDRDAEAFF. The genes are TRBV5-1 and TRBJ1-1; 8 bases are shared with TRBD1. V shed 2 bases and J 6 bases; nucleotides not matched to a gene: 9. Per the germline V gene, CDR1 is SGHRS and CDR2 is YFSETQ. CDR3 size: 15 residues.

The rearrangement links TRBV24-1 to TRBJ2-3; 8 nucleotides align to TRBD1. After removal of 6 bases from V and 1 base from J, the junction contained 2 bases not matched to a gene. CDR3 size: 14 residues. Germline values: CDR1 KGHDR, CDR2 SFDVKD. CDR3 protein: CATSPGQGTDTQYF. As DNA, the CDR3 is TGTGCCACCAGTCCGGGACAGGGCACAGATACGCAGTATTTT.

The chain links TRBV24-1 to TRBJ2-5, with 12 positions matching TRBD2. The germline V gene encodes CDR1 KGHDR and CDR2 SFDVKD. The CDR3 is made up of 18 amino acids. The V gene end was trimmed by 4 bases and the J gene end by 1 base; junction bases not matched to a gene: 9. CDR3 sequence (DNA): TGTGCCACCAGTGACTGGACTAGCGGGAAGAAAGGCCAAGAGACCCAGTACTTC. Protein: CATSDWTSGKKGQETQYF.

The V gene is TRBV9, the J gene TRBJ1-3; 9 positions agree with TRBD1. Germline CDR1 reads SGDLS; CDR2 reads YYNGEE. This CDR3 is built from 17 residues. Losses at the gene ends were 3 bases for V and 0 bases for J; bases not matched to a gene: 7. The CDR3 nucleotides read TGTGCCAGCAGCGGAGGGACAGGGCGACACTCTGGAAACACCATATATTTT. Translation gives CASSGGTGRHSGNTIYF.

Concerning this clone: At the DNA level, this CDR3 is encoded by other sequences in the same sample as well. This chain uses TRBV2 with TRBJ2-7; D is possibly TRBD1 (6 bases). The CDR3 loop spans 14 amino acids. The germline V gene encodes CDR1 SNHLY and CDR2 FYNNEI. With 6 bases removed from V and 0 bases from J, the gap between germline ends came to 12 bases. CDR3 nucleotide sequence: TGTGCCAGCAGGGACCGGGACAACTCCTACGAGCAGTACTTC. Translation: CASRDRDNSYEQYF. Using reference TRBV2 and TRBJ2-7 for the parts outside the CDR3, the full variable domain is EPEVTQTPSHQVTQMGQEVILRCVPISNHLYFYWYRQILGQKVEFLVSFYNNEISEKSEIFDDQFSVERPDGSNFTLKIRSTKLEDSAMYFCASRDRDNSYEQYFGPGTRLTVT.